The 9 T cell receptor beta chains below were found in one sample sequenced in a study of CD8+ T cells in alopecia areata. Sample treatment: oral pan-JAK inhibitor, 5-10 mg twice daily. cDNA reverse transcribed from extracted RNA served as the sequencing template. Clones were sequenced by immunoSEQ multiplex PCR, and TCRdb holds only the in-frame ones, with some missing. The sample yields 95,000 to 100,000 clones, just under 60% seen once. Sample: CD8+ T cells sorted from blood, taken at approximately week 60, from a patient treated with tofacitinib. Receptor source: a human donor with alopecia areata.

This CDR3 is CASSLSRIGTGELFF. The CDR3 nucleotides read TGTGCCAGCAGCTTAAGCAGGATTGGCACCGGGGAGCTGTTTTTT. The V gene is TRBV7-8, the J gene TRBJ2-2, with D unresolved. CDR1 SGHVS and CDR2 FQNEAQ come from the germline V gene. V lost 2 bases, J lost 4 bases, and 11 bases lay in between. The CDR3 contains 15 residues.

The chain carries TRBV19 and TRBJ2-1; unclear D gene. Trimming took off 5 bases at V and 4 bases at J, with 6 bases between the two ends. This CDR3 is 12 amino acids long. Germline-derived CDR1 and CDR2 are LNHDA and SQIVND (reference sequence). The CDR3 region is CASSESYNEQFF. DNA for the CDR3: TGTGCCAGTAGTGAGAGTTACAATGAGCAGTTCTTC.

The CDR3 nucleotides are TGCGCCAGCAGCCAAGTACCCGGACAGCGAGGGGCTCAGCCCCAGCATTTT. Residues: CASSQVPGQRGAQPQHF. The chain links TRBV4-1 to TRBJ1-5; D may be TRBD1 (6 bases). From germline, CDR1 is MGHRA and CDR2 YSYEKL. This CDR3 is built from 17 residues. Trimming left V 1 base short and J 6 bases short, with 19 bases between.

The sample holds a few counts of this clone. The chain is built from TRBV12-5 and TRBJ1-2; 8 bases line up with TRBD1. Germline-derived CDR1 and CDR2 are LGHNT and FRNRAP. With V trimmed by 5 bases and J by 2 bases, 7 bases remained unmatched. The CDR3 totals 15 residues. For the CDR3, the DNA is TGTGCTAGTGGTATTAGACAGGGGTTAAACTATGGCTACACCTTC. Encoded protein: CASGIRQGLNYGYTF.

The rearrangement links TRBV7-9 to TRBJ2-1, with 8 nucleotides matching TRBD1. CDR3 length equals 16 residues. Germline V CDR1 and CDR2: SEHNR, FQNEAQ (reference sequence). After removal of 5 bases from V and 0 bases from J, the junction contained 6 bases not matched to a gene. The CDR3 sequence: CASSGHRGSSYNEQFF. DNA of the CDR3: TGTGCCAGCAGCGGTCACAGGGGGAGCTCCTACAATGAGCAGTTCTTC.

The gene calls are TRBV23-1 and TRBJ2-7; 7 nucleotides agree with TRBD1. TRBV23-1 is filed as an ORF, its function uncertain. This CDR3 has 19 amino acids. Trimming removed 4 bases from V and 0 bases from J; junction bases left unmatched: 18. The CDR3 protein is CASSLGRGQSKQTSYEQYF. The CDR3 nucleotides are TGCGCCAGCAGTCTTGGTAGGGGGCAGTCTAAGCAAACCTCCTACGAGCAGTACTTC.

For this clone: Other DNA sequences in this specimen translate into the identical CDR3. DNA of the CDR3: TGTGCCAGTGAGGCGGGCGAGCAGTACTTC. Translation: CASEAGEQYF. This chain links TRBV7-9 with TRBJ2-7, with D tentatively TRBD2 (5 bases). Trimming left V 9 bases short and J 6 bases short, with 9 bases between. The CDR3 is 10 residues long. The germline V gene encodes CDR1 SEHNR and CDR2 FQNEAQ (reference sequence).

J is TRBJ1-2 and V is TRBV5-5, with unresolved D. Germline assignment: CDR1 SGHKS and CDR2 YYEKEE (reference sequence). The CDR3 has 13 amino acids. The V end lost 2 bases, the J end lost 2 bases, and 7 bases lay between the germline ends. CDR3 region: CASSLGQNYGYTF. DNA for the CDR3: TGTGCCAGCAGCTTAGGGCAAAACTATGGCTACACCTTC. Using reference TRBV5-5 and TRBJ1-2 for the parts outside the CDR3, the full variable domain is DAGVTQSPTHLIKTRGQQVTLRCSPISGHKSVSWYQQVLGQGPQFIFQYYEKEERGRGNFPDRFSARQFPNYSSELNVNALLLGDSALYLCASSLGQNYGYTFGSGTRLTVV.

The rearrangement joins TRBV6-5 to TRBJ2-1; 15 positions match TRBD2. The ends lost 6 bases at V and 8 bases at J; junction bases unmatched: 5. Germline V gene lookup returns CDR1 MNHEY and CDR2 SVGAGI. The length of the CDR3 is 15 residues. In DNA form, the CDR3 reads TGTGCCAGCAGCCGGACTAGCGGGGGGGCTGATGAGCAGTTCTTC. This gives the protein CASSRTSGGADEQFF.